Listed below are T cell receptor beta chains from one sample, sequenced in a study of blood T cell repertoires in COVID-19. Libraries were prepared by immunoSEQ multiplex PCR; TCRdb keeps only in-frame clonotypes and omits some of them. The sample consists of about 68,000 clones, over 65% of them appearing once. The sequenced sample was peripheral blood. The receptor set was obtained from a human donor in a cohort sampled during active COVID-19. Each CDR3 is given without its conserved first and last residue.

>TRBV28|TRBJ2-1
ASSPGINYNEQF
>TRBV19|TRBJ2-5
ASSIGRGRLAGAWETQY
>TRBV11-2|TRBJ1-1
ASSLWPETANTEAF
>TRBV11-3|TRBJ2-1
ASSLSGRDNEQF
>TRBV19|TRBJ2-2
ASTDRGETGELF
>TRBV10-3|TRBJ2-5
AIRVGTSGNQETQY
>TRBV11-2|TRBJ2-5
ASSLGWAETQY
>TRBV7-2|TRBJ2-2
ASQGTGLNTGELF
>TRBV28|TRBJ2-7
ASPTGEYLGEQY
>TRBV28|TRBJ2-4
ASSLLGQNIQY
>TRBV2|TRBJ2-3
ASSPELADTQY
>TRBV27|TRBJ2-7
ASSSPGLPYQY
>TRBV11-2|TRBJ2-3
ASSLERVLVSGGGTDTQY
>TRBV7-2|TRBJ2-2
ASSLVGTGVDTGELF
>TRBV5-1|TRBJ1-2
ASSLATDYGYT
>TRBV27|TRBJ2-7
ASSLGRDPKYEQY
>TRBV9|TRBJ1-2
ASSVRPGLRNYGYT
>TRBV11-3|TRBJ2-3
ASSSQGTDTQY
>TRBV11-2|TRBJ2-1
ASSSRDRGVFGEQF
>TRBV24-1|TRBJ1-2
ATSDSRTGDYGYT
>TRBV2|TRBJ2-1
ASSELAGASYNEQF
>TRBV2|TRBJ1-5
ASSEQGGNQPQH
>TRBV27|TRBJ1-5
ASSWAQGVSNQPQH
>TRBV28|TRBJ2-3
ASAWGGLDTQY
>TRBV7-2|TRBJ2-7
ASSRTSGTGEQY
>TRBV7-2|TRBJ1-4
ASSPDRNNEKLF
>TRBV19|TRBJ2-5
ASSIRGNKETQY
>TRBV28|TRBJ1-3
ASFWSSGNTIY
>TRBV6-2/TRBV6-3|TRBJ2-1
ASSYGLAGGEDHNEQF
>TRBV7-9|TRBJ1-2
ASSIEPTRGYT
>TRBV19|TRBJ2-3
ASTTSGGLADTQY
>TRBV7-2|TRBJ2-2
ASSTARGTGELF
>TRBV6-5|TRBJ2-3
ASSFGQGKDTQY
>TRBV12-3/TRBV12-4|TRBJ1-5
ASSRDGDQPQH
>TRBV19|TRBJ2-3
ASSMGRETNTQY
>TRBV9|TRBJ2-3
ASSSRGGQFSGRSTDTQY
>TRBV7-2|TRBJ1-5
ASSLAGGMNQPQH
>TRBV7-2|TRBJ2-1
ASSPNAGLTQEQF
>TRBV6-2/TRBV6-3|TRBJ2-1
ASSYSLPRGNEQF
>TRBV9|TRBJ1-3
ASSDRDTYSGNTIY
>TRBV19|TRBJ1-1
ASSDQGDTEAF
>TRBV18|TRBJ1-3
ASSPTAADTIY
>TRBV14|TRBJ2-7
ASSQGEGPQY
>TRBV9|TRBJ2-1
ASSVAMGDEQF
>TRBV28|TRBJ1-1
ASSLQGVLGNTEAF
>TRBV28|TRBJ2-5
ASSPRETQY
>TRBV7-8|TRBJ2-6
ATKGDTGANVLT
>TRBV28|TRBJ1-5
ASSQTGGVRDPQH
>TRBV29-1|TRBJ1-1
SGRTGGRGRTEAF
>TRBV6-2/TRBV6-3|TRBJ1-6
ASSYGQTGSLH
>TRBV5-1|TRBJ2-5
ASSFYLQETQY
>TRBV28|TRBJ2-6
ATTTPGANVLT
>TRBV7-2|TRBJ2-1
ASSLISGRAQTYNEQF